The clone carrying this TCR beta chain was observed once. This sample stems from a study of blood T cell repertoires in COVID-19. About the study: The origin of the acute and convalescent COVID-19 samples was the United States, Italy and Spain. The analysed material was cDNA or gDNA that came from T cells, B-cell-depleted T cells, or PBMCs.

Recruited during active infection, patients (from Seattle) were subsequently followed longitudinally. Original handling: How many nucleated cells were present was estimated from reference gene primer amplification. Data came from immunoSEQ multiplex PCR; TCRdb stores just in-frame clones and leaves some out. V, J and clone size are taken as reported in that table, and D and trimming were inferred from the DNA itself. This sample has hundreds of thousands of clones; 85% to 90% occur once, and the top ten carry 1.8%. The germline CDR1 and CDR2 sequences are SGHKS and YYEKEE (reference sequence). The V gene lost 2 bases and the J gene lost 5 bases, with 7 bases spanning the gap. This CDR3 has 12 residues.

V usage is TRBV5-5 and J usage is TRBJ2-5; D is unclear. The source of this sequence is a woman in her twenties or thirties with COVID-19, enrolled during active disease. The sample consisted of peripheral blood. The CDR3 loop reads CASSFYGETQYF. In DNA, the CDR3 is TGTGCCAGCAGCTTTTACGGGGAGACCCAGTACTTC.